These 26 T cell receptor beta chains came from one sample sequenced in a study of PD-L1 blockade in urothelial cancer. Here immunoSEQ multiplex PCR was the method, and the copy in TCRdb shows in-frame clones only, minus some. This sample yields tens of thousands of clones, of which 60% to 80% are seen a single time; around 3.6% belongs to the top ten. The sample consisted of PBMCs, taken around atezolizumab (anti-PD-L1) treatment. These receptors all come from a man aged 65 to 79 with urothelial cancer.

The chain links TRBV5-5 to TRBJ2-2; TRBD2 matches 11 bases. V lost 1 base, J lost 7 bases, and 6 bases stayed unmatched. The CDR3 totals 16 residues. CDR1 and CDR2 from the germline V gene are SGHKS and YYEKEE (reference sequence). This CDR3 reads CASSLRLAGGHGELFF. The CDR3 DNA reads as TGTGCCAGCAGCTTGCGGCTAGCGGGAGGACACGGGGAGCTGTTTTTT.

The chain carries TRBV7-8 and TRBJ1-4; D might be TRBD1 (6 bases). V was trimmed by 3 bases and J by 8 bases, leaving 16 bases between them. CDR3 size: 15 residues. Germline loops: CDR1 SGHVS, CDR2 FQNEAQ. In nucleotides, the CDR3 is TGTGCCAGCAGCTTTTATGCCAGGGGAAACGAAAAACTGTTTTTT. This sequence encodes CASSFYARGNEKLFF.

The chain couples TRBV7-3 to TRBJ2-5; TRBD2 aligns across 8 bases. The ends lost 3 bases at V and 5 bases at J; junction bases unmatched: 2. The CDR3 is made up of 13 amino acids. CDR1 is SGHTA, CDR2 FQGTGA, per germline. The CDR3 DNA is TGTGCCAGCAGCTTCGGGAGGGAGGAGACCCAGTACTTC. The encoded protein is CASSFGREETQYF.

CDR3 nucleotide sequence: TGTGCCACCGGGACAGGGGACTCTGGCTACACCTTC. It encodes CATGTGDSGYTF. This sequence joins TRBV10-3 and TRBJ1-2, with 10 bases fitting TRBD1. Germline-derived CDR1 and CDR2 are ENHRY and SYGVKD. Trimming at V came to 10 bases and at J to 7 bases, leaving 6 bases not matched to a gene. The CDR3 runs to 12 residues.

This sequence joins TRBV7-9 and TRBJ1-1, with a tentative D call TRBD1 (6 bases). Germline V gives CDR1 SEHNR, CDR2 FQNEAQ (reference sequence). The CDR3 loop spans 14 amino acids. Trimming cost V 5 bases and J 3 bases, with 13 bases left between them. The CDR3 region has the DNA TGTGCCAGCAGCATAGACAGGTGGCACACTGAAGCTTTCTTT. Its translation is CASSIDRWHTEAFF.

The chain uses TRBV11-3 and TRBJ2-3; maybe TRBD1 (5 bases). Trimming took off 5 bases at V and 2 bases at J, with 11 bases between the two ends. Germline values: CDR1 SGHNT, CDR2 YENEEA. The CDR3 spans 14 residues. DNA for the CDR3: TGTGCCAGCAGCCCAACGACAGCCACAGATACGCAGTATTTT. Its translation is CASSPTTATDTQYF.

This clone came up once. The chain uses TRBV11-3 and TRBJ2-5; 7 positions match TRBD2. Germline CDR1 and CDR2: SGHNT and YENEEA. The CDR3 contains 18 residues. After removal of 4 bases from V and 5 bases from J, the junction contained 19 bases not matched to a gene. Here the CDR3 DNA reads TGTGCCAGCAGCTCACCCCGGGGCTTGACGGGAGGTTTTGAGACCCAGTACTTC. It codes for CASSSPRGLTGGFETQYF.

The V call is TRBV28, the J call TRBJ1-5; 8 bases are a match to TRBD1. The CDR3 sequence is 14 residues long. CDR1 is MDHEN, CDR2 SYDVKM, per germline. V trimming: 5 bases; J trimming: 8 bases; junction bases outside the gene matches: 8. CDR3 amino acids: CASSPRQGREPQHF. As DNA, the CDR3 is TGTGCCAGCAGTCCAAGACAGGGGAGAGAGCCCCAGCATTTT.

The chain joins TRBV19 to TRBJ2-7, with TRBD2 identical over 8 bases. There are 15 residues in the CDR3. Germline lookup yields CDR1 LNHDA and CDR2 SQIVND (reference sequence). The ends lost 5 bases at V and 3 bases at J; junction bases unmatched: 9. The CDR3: CASSSPGGGGYEQYF. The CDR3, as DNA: TGTGCCAGTAGTTCCCCCGGGGGGGGAGGCTACGAGCAGTACTTC. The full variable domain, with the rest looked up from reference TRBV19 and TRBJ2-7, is DGGITQSPKYLFRKEGQNVTLSCEQNLNHDAMYWYRQDPGQGLRLIYYSQIVNDFQKGDIAEGYSVSREKKESFPLTVTSAQKNPTAFYLCASSSPGGGGYEQYFGPGTRLTVT.

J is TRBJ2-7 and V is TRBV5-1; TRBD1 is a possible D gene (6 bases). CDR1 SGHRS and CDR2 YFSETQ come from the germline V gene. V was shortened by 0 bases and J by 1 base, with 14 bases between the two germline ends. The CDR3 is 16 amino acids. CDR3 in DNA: TGCGCCAGCAGCTTGGCCATCAGGGGTGGGTCCTACGAGCAGTACTTC. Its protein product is CASSLAIRGGSYEQYF.

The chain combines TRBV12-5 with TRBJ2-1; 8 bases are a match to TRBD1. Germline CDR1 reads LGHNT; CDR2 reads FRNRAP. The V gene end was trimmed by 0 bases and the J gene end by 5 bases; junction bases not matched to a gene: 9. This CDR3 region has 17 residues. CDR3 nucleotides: TGTGCTAGTGGTTTGGTGACAGGGGCGCAGGTCCACAATGAGCAGTTCTTC. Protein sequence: CASGLVTGAQVHNEQFF.

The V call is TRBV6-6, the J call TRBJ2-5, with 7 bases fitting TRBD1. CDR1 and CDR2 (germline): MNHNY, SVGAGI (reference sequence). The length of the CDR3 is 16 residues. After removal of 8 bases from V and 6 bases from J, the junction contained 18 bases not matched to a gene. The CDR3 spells CASSPTGDRVRKTQYF. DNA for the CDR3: TGTGCCAGCTCCCCTACTGGCGACAGGGTGAGGAAGACCCAGTACTTC.

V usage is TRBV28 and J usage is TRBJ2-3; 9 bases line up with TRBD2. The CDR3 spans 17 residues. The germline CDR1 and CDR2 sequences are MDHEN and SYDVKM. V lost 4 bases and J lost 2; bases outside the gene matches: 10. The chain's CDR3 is CASSSPPREGPTDTQYF. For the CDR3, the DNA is TGTGCCAGCAGTTCCCCCCCGCGGGAGGGTCCCACAGATACGCAGTATTTT.

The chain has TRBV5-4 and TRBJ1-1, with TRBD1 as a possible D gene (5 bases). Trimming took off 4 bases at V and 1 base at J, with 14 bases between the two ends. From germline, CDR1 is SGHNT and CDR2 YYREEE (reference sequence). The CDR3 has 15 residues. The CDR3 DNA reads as TGTGCCAGCAGCGCCTACAGGACCAAGAACACTGAAGCTTTCTTT. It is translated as CASSAYRTKNTEAFF.

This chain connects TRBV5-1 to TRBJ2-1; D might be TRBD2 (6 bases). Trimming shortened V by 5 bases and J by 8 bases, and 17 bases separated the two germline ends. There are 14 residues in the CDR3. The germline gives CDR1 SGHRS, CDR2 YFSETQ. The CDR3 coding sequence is TGCGCCAGCAGGACTGTGGCTGGCGGGGATGAGCAGTTCTTC. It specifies CASRTVAGGDEQFF.

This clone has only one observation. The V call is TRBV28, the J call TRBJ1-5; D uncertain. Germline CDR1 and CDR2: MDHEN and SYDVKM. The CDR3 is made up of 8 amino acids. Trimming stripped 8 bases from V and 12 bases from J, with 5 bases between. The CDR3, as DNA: TGTGCCAGCGGGAGCCAGCATTTT. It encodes CASGSQHF. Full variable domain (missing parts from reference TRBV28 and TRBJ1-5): DVKVTQSSRYLVKRTGEKVFLECVQDMDHENMFWYRQDPGLGLRLIYFSYDVKMKEKGDIPEGYSVSREKKERFSLILESASTNQTSMYLCASGSQHFGDGTRLSIL.

CDR3 in DNA: TGTGCCAGCAGCCAATACTCTTCTGGGGCCAACGTCCTGACTTTC. Amino acids: CASSQYSSGANVLTF. J is TRBJ2-6 and V is TRBV7-2; no clear D. Trimming removed 5 bases from V and 1 base from J, with 9 bases in between. The CDR3 is 15 amino acids. Per germline, CDR1 SGHTA and CDR2 FQGNSA.

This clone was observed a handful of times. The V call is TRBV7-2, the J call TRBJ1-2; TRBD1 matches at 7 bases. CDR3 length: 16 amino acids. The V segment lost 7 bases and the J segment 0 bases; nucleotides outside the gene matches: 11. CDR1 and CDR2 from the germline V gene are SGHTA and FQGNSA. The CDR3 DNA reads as TGTGCCAGCACCCCAGGGGGGACTCAAGCTAACTATGGCTACACCTTC. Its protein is CASTPGGTQANYGYTF.

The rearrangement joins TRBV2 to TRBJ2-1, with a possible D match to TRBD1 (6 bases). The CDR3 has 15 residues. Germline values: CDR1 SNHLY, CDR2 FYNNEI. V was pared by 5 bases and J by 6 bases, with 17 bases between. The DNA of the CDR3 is TGTGCCAGCAGTCGGACTGATAAAGGGGGCAATGAGCAGTTCTTC. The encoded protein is CASSRTDKGGNEQFF. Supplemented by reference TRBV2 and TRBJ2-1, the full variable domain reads EPEVTQTPSHQVTQMGQEVILRCVPISNHLYFYWYRQILGQKVEFLVSFYNNEISEKSEIFDDQFSVERPDGSNFTLKIRSTKLEDSAMYFCASSRTDKGGNEQFFGPGTRLTVL.

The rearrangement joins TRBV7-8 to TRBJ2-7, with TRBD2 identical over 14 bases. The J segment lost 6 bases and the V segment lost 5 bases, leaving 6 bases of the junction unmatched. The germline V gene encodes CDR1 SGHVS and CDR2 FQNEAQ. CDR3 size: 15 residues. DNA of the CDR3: TGTGCCAGCAGCCCCGGGACTAGCGGGAGATTCGAGCAGTACTTC. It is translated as CASSPGTSGRFEQYF. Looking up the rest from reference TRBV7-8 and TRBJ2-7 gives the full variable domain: GAGVSQSPRYKVAKRGQDVALRCDPISGHVSLFWYQQALGQGPEFLTYFQNEAQLDKSGLPSDRFFAERPEGSVSTLKIQRTQQEDSAVYLCASSPGTSGRFEQYFGPGTRLTVT.

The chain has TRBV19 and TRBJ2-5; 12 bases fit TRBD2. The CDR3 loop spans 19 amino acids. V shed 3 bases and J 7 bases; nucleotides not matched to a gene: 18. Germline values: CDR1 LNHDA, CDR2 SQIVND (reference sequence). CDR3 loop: CASSIGPPGLAGRPGTQYF. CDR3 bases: TGTGCCAGTAGTATTGGACCTCCTGGACTAGCGGGGCGCCCAGGGACCCAGTACTTC.

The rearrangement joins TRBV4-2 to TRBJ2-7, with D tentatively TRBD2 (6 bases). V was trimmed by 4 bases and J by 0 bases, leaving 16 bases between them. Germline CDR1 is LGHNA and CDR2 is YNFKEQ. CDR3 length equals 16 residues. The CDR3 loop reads CASSPSRRESSYEQYF. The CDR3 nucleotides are TGTGCCAGCAGCCCCAGCCGGAGGGAGAGCTCCTACGAGCAGTACTTC.

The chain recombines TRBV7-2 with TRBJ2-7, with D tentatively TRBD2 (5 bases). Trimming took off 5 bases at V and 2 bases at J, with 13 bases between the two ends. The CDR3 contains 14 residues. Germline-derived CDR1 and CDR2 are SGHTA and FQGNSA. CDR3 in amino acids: CASSRGLATYEQYF. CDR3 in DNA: TGTGCCAGCAGCCGAGGACTGGCAACCTACGAGCAGTACTTC.

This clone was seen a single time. The CDR3 DNA sequence: TGCGCCAGCAGTCTGGGCATTCGGGACATACCTAACTATGGCTACACCTTC. As protein: CASSLGIRDIPNYGYTF. This chain connects TRBV23-1 to TRBJ1-2, with a tentative D call TRBD1 (6 bases). TRBV23-1 is known as an ORF, though its function is uncertain. The CDR3 is made up of 17 amino acids. Trimming took 4 bases from V and 0 from J, leaving 18 bases between them.

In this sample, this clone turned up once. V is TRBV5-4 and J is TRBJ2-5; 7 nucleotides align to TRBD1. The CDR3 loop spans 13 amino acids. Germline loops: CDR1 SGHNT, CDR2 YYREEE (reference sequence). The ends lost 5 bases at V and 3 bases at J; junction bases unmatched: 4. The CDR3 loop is CASRPGTEETQYF. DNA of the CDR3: TGTGCCAGCAGACCCGGGACAGAAGAGACCCAGTACTTC.

CDR3: CASSFLLAYSTDTQYF. CDR3 bases: TGTGCCAGCAGCTTCCTCCTAGCTTACAGCACAGATACGCAGTATTTT. V is TRBV5-6 and J is TRBJ2-3, with D possibly being TRBD2 (5 bases). The CDR3 is 16 amino acids. The V and J ends lost 2 bases and 0 bases respectively, with 13 bases between them. Germline V gene sequence: CDR1 SGHDT, CDR2 YYEEEE. Combining the CDR3 with reference TRBV5-6 and TRBJ2-3 gives the whole variable domain DAGVTQSPTHLIKTRGQQVTLRCSPKSGHDTVSWYQQALGQGPQFIFQYYEEEERQRGNFPDRFSGHQFPNYSSELNVNALLLGDSALYLCASSFLLAYSTDTQYFGPGTRLTVL.